This TCR beta chain was recorded in a study of blood T cell repertoires in COVID-19. At the level of the study: Researchers got acute and convalescent COVID-19 samples from the United States, Italy and Spain. Sample material is recorded as cDNA or gDNA derived from T cells, B-cell-depleted T cells, or PBMCs.

The data were produced by immunoSEQ multiplex PCR, yet TCRdb's version contains in-frame clones alone and is incomplete. This sample has approximately 260,000 clones, with roughly 80% found just once. This sequence originates from a woman older than 75 with acute or convalescent COVID-19. Input material: peripheral blood.

The CDR3 protein is CASSPGGQNYGYTF. The CDR3 nucleotides read TGTGCCAGCAGTCCAGGGGGACAGAACTATGGCTACACCTTC. The chain carries TRBV28 and TRBJ1-2, with 7 bases lining up with TRBD1. V shed 5 bases, J shed 2 bases, and the junction held 5 bases outside the gene matches. Germline lookup yields CDR1 MDHEN and CDR2 SYDVKM. The CDR3 spans 14 residues.